Below are 14 T cell receptor beta chains sequenced from a single sample in a study of T cells in Graves' hyperthyroidism and ophthalmopathy. RNA transcripts yielded amplified TCR beta CDR3 regions. During a first-round RT-PCR of the TCR CDR3, the HTBI primer set was used. One entry per CDR3 protein, called by TCRdb with MiXCR from the multiplex PCR reads. The sample has hundreds of thousands of distinct CDR3 sequences, 15% to 20% seen once. Sequencing was done on a sample of blood. These receptors were taken from a woman in her 30s with Graves' hyperthyroidism.

This clonotype has a count of ten or more. The V and J genes are TRBV28 and TRBJ2-7; 11 nucleotides line up with TRBD2. Trimming removed 5 bases from V and 2 bases from J; junction bases left unmatched: 11. This CDR3 spans 17 amino acids. Germline V gene lookup returns CDR1 MDHEN and CDR2 SYDVKM. The CDR3 loop reads CASSAPAGTSGTYEQYF. CDR3 DNA: TGTGCCAGCAGTGCCCCCGCCGGGACTAGCGGAACCTACGAGCAGTACTTC.

CDR3 coding DNA: TGTGCCAGCAGCGGACAGGGGGTTTGGGAGACCCAGTACTTC. Amino acid sequence: CASSGQGVWETQYF. The rearrangement uses TRBV6-1 and TRBJ2-5; 10 nucleotides line up with TRBD1. The CDR3 contains 14 residues. Losses at the gene ends were 6 bases for V and 5 bases for J; bases not matched to a gene: 6. CDR1 MNHNS and CDR2 SASEGT come from the germline V gene.

Ten or more counts support this clonotype. This chain connects TRBV7-6 to TRBJ1-1; tentatively, D is TRBD1 (5 bases). From germline, CDR1 is SGHVS and CDR2 FNYEAQ. This CDR3 contains 14 residues. V was clipped by 5 bases and J by 4 bases, with 14 bases between them. The CDR3: CASSPNTGSTEAFF. The CDR3 coding sequence is TGTGCCAGCAGCCCTAACACAGGTAGCACTGAAGCTTTCTTT. Full variable domain (rest looked up from reference TRBV7-6 and TRBJ1-1): GAGVSQSPRYKVTKRGQDVALRCDPISGHVSLYWYRQALGQGPEFLTYFNYEAQQDKSGLPNDRFSAERPEGSISTLTIQRTEQRDSAMYRCASSPNTGSTEAFFGQGTRLTVV.

This clonotype was counted between two and nine times. The V and J genes are TRBV6-1 and TRBJ2-2; 11 nucleotides align to TRBD2. Germline V CDR1 and CDR2: MNHNS, SASEGT. J lost 5 bases, V lost 6 bases, and 2 bases had no gene match. The CDR3 sequence is 14 residues long. The CDR3 loop is CASRLAGETGELFF. Here the CDR3 DNA reads TGTGCCAGCAGACTAGCGGGAGAAACCGGGGAGCTGTTTTTT.

The sample holds many counts of this clonotype. The V call is TRBV5-1, the J call TRBJ2-2, with D possibly matching TRBD2 (6 bases). Germline V CDR1 and CDR2: SGHRS, YFSETQ. The V gene lost 0 bases and the J gene lost 7 bases, with 16 bases spanning the gap. The CDR3 loop spans 16 amino acids. The CDR3 is CASSLGRRAPHGELFF. The CDR3 coding sequence is TGCGCCAGCAGCTTGGGGCGGAGGGCCCCTCACGGGGAGCTGTTTTTT.

There are many counts of this clonotype. J is TRBJ2-7 and V is TRBV11-2; 8 bases map to TRBD1. V shed 0 bases, J shed 5 bases, and the junction held 3 bases outside the gene matches. The CDR3 extends over 14 amino acids. Germline CDR1 and CDR2: SGHAT and FQNNGV. In DNA, the CDR3 is TGTGCCAGCAGCTTAGAGGACAGGGAACACGAGCAGTACTTC. It specifies CASSLEDREHEQYF.

The chain couples TRBV6-1 to TRBJ1-6, with 9 bases that match TRBD1. The CDR3 covers 14 residues. The V gene's germline CDR1 is MNHNS and CDR2 SASEGT. J was trimmed by 9 bases and V by 6 bases; bases with no gene match: 6. CDR3: CASSRDRDRSPLHF. In DNA form, the CDR3 reads TGTGCCAGCAGCCGGGACAGGGATCGTTCACCCCTCCACTTT.

This clonotype has ten or more counts. The chain uses TRBV28 and TRBJ1-1; no clear D. Germline V gene sequence: CDR1 MDHEN, CDR2 SYDVKM. The length of the CDR3 is 14 residues. Trimming left V 4 bases short and J 1 base short, with 10 bases between. The CDR3 DNA sequence: TGTGCCAGCAGTTGGACGGGGAGGAACACTGAAGCTTTCTTT. Protein product: CASSWTGRNTEAFF.

This clonotype was seen a few times. The chain recombines TRBV7-9 with TRBJ1-5; maybe TRBD1 (6 bases). Germline assignment: CDR1 SEHNR and CDR2 FQNEAQ (reference sequence). Trimming pared 3 bases from V and 0 bases from J, leaving 21 bases between. The CDR3 totals 19 residues. In DNA form, the CDR3 reads TGTGCCAGCAGCTTCGGCCATTTGACAGGCCCTTATAGCAATCAGCCCCAGCATTTT. This gives the protein CASSFGHLTGPYSNQPQHF.

The sample holds a few counts of this clonotype. The chain uses TRBV11-1 and TRBJ2-1; possible D gene TRBD2, 6 bases. The germline V and J ends were trimmed by 5 bases and 2 bases, with 16 bases remaining between them. The CDR3 has 16 residues. Germline lookup yields CDR1 SGHAT and CDR2 FQDESV (reference sequence). The CDR3 DNA sequence: TGTGCCAGCAGCCATCTGGGGGGATTGCCCTACAATGAGCAGTTCTTC. It translates to CASSHLGGLPYNEQFF.

This clonotype showed up many times. The chain uses TRBV20-1 and TRBJ2-3, with TRBD2 matching 9 bases. This CDR3 contains 15 residues. Germline loops: CDR1 DFQATT, CDR2 SNEGSKA (reference sequence). With 1 base clipped from V and 10 bases from J, the junction kept 12 bases outside the gene matches. This CDR3 is CSARGRVLAGEAQYF. In nucleotides, the CDR3 is TGCAGTGCTAGAGGCCGAGTATTAGCGGGAGAAGCGCAGTATTTT.

This clonotype was seen many times. The rearrangement links TRBV12-3 or TRBV12-4 to TRBJ2-7; D is tentatively TRBD1 or TRBD2 (5 bases each). CDR3 length equals 19 residues. Trimming cost V 0 bases and J 2 bases, with 23 bases left between them. CDR3 sequence: CASSLALNVGSGQAYEQYF. As DNA, the CDR3 is TGTGCCAGCAGTTTAGCGCTAAATGTGGGGAGCGGACAAGCCTACGAGCAGTACTTC.

This clonotype showed up just a few times. This rearrangement joins TRBV12-3 or TRBV12-4 to TRBJ1-1; a weak D match, TRBD1 (5 bases). Trimming stripped 3 bases from V and 8 bases from J, with 19 bases between. This CDR3 spans 15 amino acids. CDR3 amino acids: CASSFLVGRQGEAFF. The DNA for the CDR3 is TGTGCCAGCAGTTTTTTGGTGGGTCGGCAGGGCGAAGCTTTCTTT.

The sample holds a few counts of this clonotype. This chain links TRBV28 with TRBJ2-7; D possibly corresponds to TRBD2 (6 bases). V shed 10 bases and J shed 7 bases, with 20 bases lying between them. Germline V lookup: CDR1 MDHEN, CDR2 SYDVKM. The CDR3 loop spans 13 amino acids. Here the CDR3 reads CATQGTVGGEQYF. Written as DNA, the CDR3 is TGTGCCACCCAAGGGACTGTTGGGGGAGAGCAGTACTTC.